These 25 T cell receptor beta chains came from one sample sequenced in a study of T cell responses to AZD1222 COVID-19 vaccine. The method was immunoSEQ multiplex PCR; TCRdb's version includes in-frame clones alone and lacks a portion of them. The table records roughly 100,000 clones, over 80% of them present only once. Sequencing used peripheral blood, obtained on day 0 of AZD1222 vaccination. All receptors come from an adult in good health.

In nucleotides, the CDR3 is TGTGCCAGCAGTGCCTGGGTCTCCTACGAGCAGTACTTC. Translated: CASSAWVSYEQYF. The chain employs TRBV27 and TRBJ2-7, with no clear D. There are 13 residues in the CDR3. Trimming left V 5 bases short and J 0 bases short, with 8 bases between. The V gene's germline CDR1 is MNHEY and CDR2 SMNVEV (reference sequence).

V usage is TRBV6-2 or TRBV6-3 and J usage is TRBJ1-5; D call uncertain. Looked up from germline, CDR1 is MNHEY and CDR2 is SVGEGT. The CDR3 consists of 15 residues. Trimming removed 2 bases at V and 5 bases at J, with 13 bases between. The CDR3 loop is CASSYGMRADQPQHF. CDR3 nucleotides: TGTGCCAGCAGTTACGGGATGAGGGCGGATCAGCCCCAGCATTTT.

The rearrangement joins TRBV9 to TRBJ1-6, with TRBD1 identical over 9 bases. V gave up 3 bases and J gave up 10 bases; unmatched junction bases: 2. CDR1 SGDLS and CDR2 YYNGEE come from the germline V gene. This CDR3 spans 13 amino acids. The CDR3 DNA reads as TGTGCCAGCAGCGGGGACAGGGAATCACCCCTCCACTTT. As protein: CASSGDRESPLHF. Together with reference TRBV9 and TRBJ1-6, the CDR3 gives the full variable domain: DSGVTQTPKHLITATGQRVTLRCSPRSGDLSVYWYQQSLDQGLQFLIQYYNGEERAKGNILERFSAQQFPDLHSELNLSSLELGDSALYFCASSGDRESPLHFGNGTRLTVT.

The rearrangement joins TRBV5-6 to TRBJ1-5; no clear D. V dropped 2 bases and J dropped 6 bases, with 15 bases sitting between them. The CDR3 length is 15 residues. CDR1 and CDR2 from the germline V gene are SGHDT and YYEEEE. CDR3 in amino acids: CASSFGVTGIQPQHF. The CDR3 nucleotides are TGTGCCAGCAGCTTTGGGGTTACGGGGATTCAGCCCCAGCATTTT.

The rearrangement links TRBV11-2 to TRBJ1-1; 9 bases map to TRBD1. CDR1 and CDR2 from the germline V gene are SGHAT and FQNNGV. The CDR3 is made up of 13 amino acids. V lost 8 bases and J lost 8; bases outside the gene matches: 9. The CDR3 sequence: CASALDRGREAFF. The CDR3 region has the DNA TGTGCCAGCGCTCTGGACAGGGGACGCGAAGCTTTCTTT.

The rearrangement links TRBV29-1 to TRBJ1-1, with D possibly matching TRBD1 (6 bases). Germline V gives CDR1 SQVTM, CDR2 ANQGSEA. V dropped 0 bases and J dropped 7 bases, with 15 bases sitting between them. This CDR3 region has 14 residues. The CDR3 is CSVEDQGTSFEAFF. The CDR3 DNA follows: TGCAGCGTTGAAGATCAGGGGACTTCCTTTGAAGCTTTCTTT. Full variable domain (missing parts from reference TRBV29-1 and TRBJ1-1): SAVISQKPSRDICQRGTSLTIQCQVDSQVTMMFWYRQQPGQSLTLIATANQGSEATYESGFVIDKFPISRPNLTFSTLTVSNMSPEDSSIYLCSVEDQGTSFEAFFGQGTRLTVV.

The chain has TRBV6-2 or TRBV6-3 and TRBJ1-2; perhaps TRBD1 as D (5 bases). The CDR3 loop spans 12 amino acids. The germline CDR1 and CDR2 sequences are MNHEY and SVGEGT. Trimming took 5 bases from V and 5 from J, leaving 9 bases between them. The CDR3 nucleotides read TGTGCCAGCAGTCCACGGGGGTATGGCTACACCTTC. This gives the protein CASSPRGYGYTF.

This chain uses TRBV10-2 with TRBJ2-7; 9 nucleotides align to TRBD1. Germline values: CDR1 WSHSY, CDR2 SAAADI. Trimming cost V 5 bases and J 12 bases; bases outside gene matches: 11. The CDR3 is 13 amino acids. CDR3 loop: CASSLEGQGSLYF. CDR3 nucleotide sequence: TGCGCCAGCAGTTTGGAGGGACAGGGATCTCTGTACTTC.

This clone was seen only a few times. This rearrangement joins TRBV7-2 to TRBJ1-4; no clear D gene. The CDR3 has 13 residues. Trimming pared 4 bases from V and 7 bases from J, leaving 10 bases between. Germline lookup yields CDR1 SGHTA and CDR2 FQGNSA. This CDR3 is CASSSGPSEKLFF. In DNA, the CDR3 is TGTGCCAGCAGCTCCGGCCCTTCTGAAAAACTGTTTTTT. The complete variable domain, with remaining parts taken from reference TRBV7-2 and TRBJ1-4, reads GAGVSQSPSNKVTEKGKDVELRCDPISGHTALYWYRQSLGQGLEFLIYFQGNSAPDKSGLPSDRFSAERTGGSVSTLTIQRTQQEDSAVYLCASSSGPSEKLFFGSGTQLSVL.

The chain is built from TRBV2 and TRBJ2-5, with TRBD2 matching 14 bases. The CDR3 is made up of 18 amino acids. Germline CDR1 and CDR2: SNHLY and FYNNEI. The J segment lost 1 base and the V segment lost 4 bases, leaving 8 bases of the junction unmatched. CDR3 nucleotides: TGTGCCAGCAGTGGCCCGGGACTAGCGGGGGTAATCCAAGAGACCCAGTACTTC. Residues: CASSGPGLAGVIQETQYF.

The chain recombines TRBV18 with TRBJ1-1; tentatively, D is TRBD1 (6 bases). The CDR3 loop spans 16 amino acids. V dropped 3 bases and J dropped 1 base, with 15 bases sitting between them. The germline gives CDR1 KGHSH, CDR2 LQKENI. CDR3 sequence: CASSPRPTGANTEAFF. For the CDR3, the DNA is TGTGCCAGCTCACCGCGCCCCACGGGGGCGAACACTGAAGCTTTCTTT.

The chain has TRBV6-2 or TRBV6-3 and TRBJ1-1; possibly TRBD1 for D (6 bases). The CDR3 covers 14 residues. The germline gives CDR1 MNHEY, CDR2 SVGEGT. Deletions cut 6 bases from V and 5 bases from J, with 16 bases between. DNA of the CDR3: TGTGCCAGCAGCCCTCCCCAGGGGAGGACTGAAGCTTTCTTT. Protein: CASSPPQGRTEAFF.

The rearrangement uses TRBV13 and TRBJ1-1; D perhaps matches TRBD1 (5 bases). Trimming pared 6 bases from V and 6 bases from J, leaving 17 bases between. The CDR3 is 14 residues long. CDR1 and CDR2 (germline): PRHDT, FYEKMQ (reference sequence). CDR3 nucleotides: TGTGCCAGCAGTATCAGGGCCGGTAGGGCTGAAGCTTTCTTT. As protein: CASSIRAGRAEAFF.

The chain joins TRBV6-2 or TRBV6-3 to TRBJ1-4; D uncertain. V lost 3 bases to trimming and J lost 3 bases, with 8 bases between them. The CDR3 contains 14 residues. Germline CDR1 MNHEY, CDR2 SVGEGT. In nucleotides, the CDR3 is TGTGCCAGCAGTTATCGGGTTGCTAATGAAAAACTGTTTTTT. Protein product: CASSYRVANEKLFF.

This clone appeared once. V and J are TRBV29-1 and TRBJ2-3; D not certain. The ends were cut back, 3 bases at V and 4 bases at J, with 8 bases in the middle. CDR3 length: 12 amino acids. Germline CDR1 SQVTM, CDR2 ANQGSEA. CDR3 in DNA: TGCAGCGTTGAGATTGGCGCAGATACGCAGTATTTT. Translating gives CSVEIGADTQYF.

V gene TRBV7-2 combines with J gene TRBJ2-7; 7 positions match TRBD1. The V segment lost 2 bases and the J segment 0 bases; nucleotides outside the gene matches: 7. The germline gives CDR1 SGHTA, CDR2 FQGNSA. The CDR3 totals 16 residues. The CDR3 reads CASSLKDRPFSYEQYF. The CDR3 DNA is TGTGCCAGCAGCTTAAAGGACAGGCCATTCTCCTACGAGCAGTACTTC.

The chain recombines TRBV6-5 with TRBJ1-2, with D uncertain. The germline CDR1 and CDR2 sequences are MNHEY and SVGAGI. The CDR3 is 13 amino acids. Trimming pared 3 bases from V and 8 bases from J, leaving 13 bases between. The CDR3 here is CASSYKGREGYTF. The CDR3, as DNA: TGTGCCAGCAGTTATAAGGGAAGAGAGGGCTACACCTTC.

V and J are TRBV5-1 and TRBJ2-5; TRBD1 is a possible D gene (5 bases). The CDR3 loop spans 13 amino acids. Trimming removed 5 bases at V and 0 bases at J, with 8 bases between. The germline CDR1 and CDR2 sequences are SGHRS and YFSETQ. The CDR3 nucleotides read TGCGCCAGCAGGACAGAAAACCAAGAGACCCAGTACTTC. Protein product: CASRTENQETQYF.

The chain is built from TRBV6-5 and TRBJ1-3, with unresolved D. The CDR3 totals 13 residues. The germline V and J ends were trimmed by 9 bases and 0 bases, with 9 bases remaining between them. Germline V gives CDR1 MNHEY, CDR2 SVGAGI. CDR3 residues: CASGRTSGNTIYF. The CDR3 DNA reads TGTGCCAGTGGTCGGACCTCTGGAAACACCATATATTTT.

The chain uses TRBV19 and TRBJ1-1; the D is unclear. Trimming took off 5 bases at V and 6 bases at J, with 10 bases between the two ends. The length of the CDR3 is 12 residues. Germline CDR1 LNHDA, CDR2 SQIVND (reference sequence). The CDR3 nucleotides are TGTGCCAGTAGTCCCGGCGATTCTGAAGCTTTCTTT. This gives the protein CASSPGDSEAFF.

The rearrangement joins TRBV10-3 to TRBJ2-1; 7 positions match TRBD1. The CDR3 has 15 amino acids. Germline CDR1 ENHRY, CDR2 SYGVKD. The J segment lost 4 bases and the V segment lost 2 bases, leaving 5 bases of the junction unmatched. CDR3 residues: CAISEDRVLYNEQFF. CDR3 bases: TGTGCCATCAGTGAGGACAGGGTTCTTTACAATGAGCAGTTCTTC.

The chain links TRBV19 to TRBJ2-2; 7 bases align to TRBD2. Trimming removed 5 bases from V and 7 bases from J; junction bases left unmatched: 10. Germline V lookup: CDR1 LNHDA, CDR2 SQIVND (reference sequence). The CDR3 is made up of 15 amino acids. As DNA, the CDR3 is TGTGCCAGTAGTGAATTTAGCGGGTACAGCGGGGAGCTGTTTTTT. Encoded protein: CASSEFSGYSGELFF.

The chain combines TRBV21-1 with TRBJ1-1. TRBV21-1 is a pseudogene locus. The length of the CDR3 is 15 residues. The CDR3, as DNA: TGTGCCAGCAGCAAGGGGGGACGGGAGAACACTGAAGCTTTCTTT. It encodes CASSKGGRENTEAFF.

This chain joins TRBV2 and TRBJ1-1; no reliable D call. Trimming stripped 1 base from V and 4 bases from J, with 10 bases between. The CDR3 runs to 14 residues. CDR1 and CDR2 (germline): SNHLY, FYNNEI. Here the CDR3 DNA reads TGTGCCAGCAGTGAAGTGGGTATGGGCACTGAAGCTTTCTTT. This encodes CASSEVGMGTEAFF.

Here the CDR3 reads CASSFQGGIYEQYF. CDR3 DNA: TGTGCCAGCAGCTTCCAGGGAGGGATCTACGAGCAGTACTTC. The V call is TRBV7-2, the J call TRBJ2-7; 7 bases match TRBD2. The ends lost 3 bases at V and 3 bases at J; junction bases unmatched: 5. There are 14 residues in the CDR3. From germline, CDR1 is SGHTA and CDR2 FQGNSA.